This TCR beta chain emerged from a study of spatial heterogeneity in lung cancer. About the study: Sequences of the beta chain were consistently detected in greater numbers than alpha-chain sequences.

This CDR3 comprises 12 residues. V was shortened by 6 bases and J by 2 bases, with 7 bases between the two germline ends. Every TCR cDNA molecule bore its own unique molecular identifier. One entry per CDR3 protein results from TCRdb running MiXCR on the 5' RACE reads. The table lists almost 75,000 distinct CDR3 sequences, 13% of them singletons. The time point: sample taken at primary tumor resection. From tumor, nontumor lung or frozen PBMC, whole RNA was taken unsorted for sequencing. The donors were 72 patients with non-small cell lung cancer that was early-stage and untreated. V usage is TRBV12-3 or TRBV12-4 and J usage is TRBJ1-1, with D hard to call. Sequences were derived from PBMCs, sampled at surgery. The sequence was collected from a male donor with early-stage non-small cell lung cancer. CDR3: CASSVINTEAFF. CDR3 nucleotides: TGTGCCAGCAGCGTGATTAACACTGAAGCTTTCTTT.